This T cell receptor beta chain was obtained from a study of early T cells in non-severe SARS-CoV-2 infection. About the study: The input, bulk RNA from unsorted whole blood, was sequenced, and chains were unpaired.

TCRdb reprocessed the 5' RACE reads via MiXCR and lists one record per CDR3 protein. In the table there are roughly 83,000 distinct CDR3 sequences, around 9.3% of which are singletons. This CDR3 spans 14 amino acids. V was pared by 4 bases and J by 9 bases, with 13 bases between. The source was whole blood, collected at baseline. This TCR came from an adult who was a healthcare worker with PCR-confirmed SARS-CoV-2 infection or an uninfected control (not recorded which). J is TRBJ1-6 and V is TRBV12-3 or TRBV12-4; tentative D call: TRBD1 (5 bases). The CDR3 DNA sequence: TGTGCCAGCAGTTCAGGGAGTAACGGTTCACCCCTCCACTTT. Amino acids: CASSSGSNGSPLHF.